This record concerns one TCR beta chain sequence. The antigen it binds to is not known. The sample holds no much larger clone one base away, and base qualities are not on file. This record belongs to a study of identifying expanded T cells in peripheral blood (dated by TCRdb to about 2019). Notes on the research overall: Technical replicates were generated by sequencing separate aliquots of the same genomic DNA pool, with four replicates compared pairwise.

During the collection period, no immune events, such as infections, were documented for the healthy donors. To calibrate time-dependent variance in a beta-binomial model of T-cell clone differential abundance, blood repertoires from healthy donors were used as a training cohort. The training cohort included around ten healthy donors, of whom 3 were female and 7 were male. The donors were between roughly 29 and 70 years old, with an average age of about 47 years. Whole blood was collected from each healthy donor at three time points spaced around two weeks apart and obtained from a commercial supplier. For immunosequencing, genomic DNA was extracted from unsorted whole blood. TCRbeta CDR3 regions were profiled with the immunoSEQ Assay using bias-controlled multiplex PCR amplification of genomic DNA. Per the original workflow: The absolute abundance of each unique TCRbeta CDR3 region was quantified after sequences were collapsed and filtered. Differential abundance was tested with two models: a binomial (Fisher-equivalent) model and a beta-binomial model that adds time-dependent variance fitted from healthy donors. Clones with fewer than 5 combined templates were removed, and a clone was called differentially abundant if the clone's Benjamini-Hochberg FDR was below 0.01. The form v = (b*log(k)+a)^2 was used to model beta-binomial variance as a function of total template count across the two samples. Sourced from immuneACCESS, this table was stored by TCRdb with only in-frame sequences that have V and J called. A share of the clones is absent; for the studies checked, an unresolved V gene accounts for under half, and the remainder has no known explanation. The V and J calls and clone size come from that table; D and trimming were worked out from the DNA. Here the sample has tens of thousands of clones; 70% to 90% occur a single time. Less than 5% of the sample is in the top ten clones.

What the research found in general, with its limitations: Both the number of clones called differentially abundant and the false-positive rate were significantly reduced by the beta-binomial model across all healthy-donor time intervals. The binomial model flagged around 1.2 differentially abundant clones between technical replicates, compared with 15 to 17 over two weeks and 18 to 20 over around 4 weeks. The authors expected that biological variance in healthy repertoires might rise further over much longer intervals, such as months to years. Across all healthy donors, variance in clone template counts between approximately 2-week samples was found to increase significantly with total template count.

Taken from the germline V gene, the CDR1 and CDR2 loops are SGHVS and FQNEAQ. Relative to germline, V is 5 bases shorter and J is 6 bases shorter, with 11 bases between their ends. The CDR3 holds 13 amino acids from the cysteine to the phenylalanine. The retained sequence is limited to the CDR3, 39 bases, with the frame set at the first base. Recombination connected TRBV7-8 to TRBJ2-1; TRBD1 is perhaps the D gene, given 6 matching bases. The receptor comes from a person aged 18 to 75 in good health. The sequencing input was blood. The nucleotide sequence reads as follows: TGTGCCAGCAGCCTCCGACAGGTCAATGAGCAGTTCTTC. Its translation is CASSLRQVNEQFF.